Listed below are T cell receptor beta chains from one sample, sequenced in a study of identical twins. From the 5' RACE reads, TCRdb called clonotypes with MiXCR, one entry per CDR3 protein. The top ten clones hold more than 0.25% of a sample with roughly 1.6 million distinct CDR3 sequences, under 35% of them seen once. The sample consisted of cord blood. These TCRs come from a newborn girl in good health. Both conserved end residues are part of each CDR3. The D gene is left open where the match is weak. Not every row has a clone size; where given, it reads once, few, many or a size class.

V gene: TRBV5-4; J gene: TRBJ2-1; D gene: TRBD2; clone size: few; CDR3 DNA: TGTGCCAGCAGCTTTTTTTCGGGGGGACGCGTAAATGAGCAGTTCTTC; CDR3 protein: CASSFFSGGRVNEQFF
V gene: TRBV3-1; J gene: TRBJ2-2; D gene: -; clone size: -; CDR3 DNA: TGTGCCCCATTACGGTGCACCGGGGAGCTGTTTTTT; CDR3 protein: CAPLRCTGELFF
V gene: TRBV4-1; J gene: TRBJ2-2; D gene: -; clone size: -; CDR3 DNA: TGCGCCAGCAGCCAAGGGGCTCGACTTACGAACACCGGGGAGCTGTTTTTT; CDR3 protein: CASSQGARLTNTGELFF
V gene: TRBV7-6; J gene: TRBJ2-1; D gene: -; clone size: once; CDR3 DNA: TGTGCCAGCAGCTTAAGTTTGCGTTACAATGAGCAGTTCTTC; CDR3 protein: CASSLSLRYNEQFF
V gene: TRBV19; J gene: TRBJ2-1; D gene: TRBD2; clone size: -; CDR3 DNA: TGTGCCAGTAGTATAGTGGCTAGCGGCATTTACAATGAGCAGTTCTTC; CDR3 protein: CASSIVASGIYNEQFF
V gene: TRBV6-4; J gene: TRBJ2-1; D gene: -; clone size: few; CDR3 DNA: TGTGCCAGCAGCGCCGCACACTACAATGAGCAGTTCTTC; CDR3 protein: CASSAAHYNEQFF
V gene: TRBV12-3/TRBV12-4; J gene: TRBJ2-3; D gene: TRBD2; clone size: -; CDR3 DNA: TGTGCCAGCAGTCCCTCCGCGGGAGCCGCAGATACGCAGTATTTT; CDR3 protein: CASSPSAGAADTQYF
V gene: TRBV6-2/TRBV6-3; J gene: TRBJ2-7; D gene: -; clone size: -; CDR3 DNA: TGTGCCAGCAGTTATCGGACCTGGGGGGATTTGGACTTC; CDR3 protein: CASSYRTWGDLDF
V gene: TRBV4-1; J gene: TRBJ2-1; D gene: TRBD2; clone size: -; CDR3 DNA: TGCGTCAGCAGCCGACTAGCGGCCTACAATGAGCAGTTCTTC; CDR3 protein: CVSSRLAAYNEQFF
V gene: TRBV4-2; J gene: TRBJ2-5; D gene: -; clone size: few; CDR3 DNA: TGTGCCAGCAGCCAACGCCCACTGCGGGAAGAGACCCAGTACTTC; CDR3 protein: CASSQRPLREETQYF
V gene: TRBV4-1; J gene: TRBJ1-2; D gene: -; clone size: -; CDR3 DNA: TGCGCCAGCAGCCAAGCGGAGAGGGACTACACCTTC; CDR3 protein: CASSQAERDYTF
V gene: TRBV5-6; J gene: TRBJ2-7; D gene: -; clone size: few; CDR3 DNA: TGTGCCAGCAGCTTGTGGGTAGGGTACGGGCAGTACTTC; CDR3 protein: CASSLWVGYGQYF
V gene: TRBV12-3/TRBV12-4; J gene: TRBJ2-7; D gene: TRBD1; clone size: -; CDR3 DNA: TGTGCCAGCAGTCGGGACAGCCGATACTACGAGCAGTACTTC; CDR3 protein: CASSRDSRYYEQYF
V gene: TRBV5-6; J gene: TRBJ1-4; D gene: -; clone size: -; CDR3 DNA: TGTGCCAGCAGCTTACAGGGTTATGAAAAACTGTTTTTT; CDR3 protein: CASSLQGYEKLFF
V gene: TRBV24-1; J gene: TRBJ2-1; D gene: -; clone size: -; CDR3 DNA: TGTGCCACCAGTGATTTGCGAACCGGGAGTCCCGAGCAGTTCTTC; CDR3 protein: CATSDLRTGSPEQFF
V gene: TRBV6-5; J gene: TRBJ1-2; D gene: TRBD1; clone size: -; CDR3 DNA: TGTGCCAGCAACACAGGGGGCGCAAGGGGCTACACCTTC; CDR3 protein: CASNTGGARGYTF
V gene: TRBV18; J gene: TRBJ2-7; D gene: TRBD2; clone size: -; CDR3 DNA: TGTGCCAGCTCACCTACTAGCGAGAGCTCCTACGAGCAGTACTTC; CDR3 protein: CASSPTSESSYEQYF
V gene: TRBV12-3/TRBV12-4; J gene: TRBJ1-2; D gene: -; clone size: -; CDR3 DNA: TGTGCCAGCAGTCCTCCGGGACGACCCGGCTATGGCTACACCTTC; CDR3 protein: CASSPPGRPGYGYTF
V gene: TRBV5-1; J gene: TRBJ2-1; D gene: TRBD2; clone size: -; CDR3 DNA: TGCGCCAGCAGCTTGAGTCCGACTAGCGGATCCAACTCCTACAATGAGCAGTTCTTC; CDR3 protein: CASSLSPTSGSNSYNEQFF
V gene: TRBV20-1; J gene: TRBJ1-5; D gene: -; clone size: few; CDR3 DNA: TGCAGTGCTAGAAGGCCAGTCTCTTTCAATCAGCCCCAGCATTTT; CDR3 protein: CSARRPVSFNQPQHF
V gene: TRBV2; J gene: TRBJ2-5; D gene: -; clone size: few; CDR3 DNA: TGTGCCAGCACTCAGTACCAAGAGACCCAGTACTTC; CDR3 protein: CASTQYQETQYF
V gene: TRBV29-1; J gene: TRBJ2-1; D gene: -; clone size: -; CDR3 DNA: TGCAGCGTTGAAGTTTGGCGGACAGTTCAACCCTACAATGAGCAGTTCTTC; CDR3 protein: CSVEVWRTVQPYNEQFF
V gene: TRBV6-2/TRBV6-3; J gene: TRBJ1-1; D gene: -; clone size: few; CDR3 DNA: TGTGCCAGCAGTTTCTCAGGGAGTGACACTGAAGCTTTCTTT; CDR3 protein: CASSFSGSDTEAFF
V gene: TRBV3-1; J gene: TRBJ2-7; D gene: TRBD1; clone size: -; CDR3 DNA: TGTGCCAGCAGCCCTAACAGGGGGAAAAGCTCCTACGAGCAGTACTTC; CDR3 protein: CASSPNRGKSSYEQYF
V gene: TRBV20-1; J gene: TRBJ2-1; D gene: TRBD2; clone size: once; CDR3 DNA: TGCAGTGCTAGAGATCGGGGGACTACCCAGGACGATGAGCAGTTCTTC; CDR3 protein: CSARDRGTTQDDEQFF
V gene: TRBV20-1; J gene: TRBJ1-1; D gene: -; clone size: -; CDR3 DNA: TGCAGTGCTAGAGCGGGGGGTGGCGGCACTGAAGCTTTCTTT; CDR3 protein: CSARAGGGGTEAFF
V gene: TRBV21-1; J gene: TRBJ2-3; D gene: -; clone size: few; CDR3 DNA: TGTGCCAGCAGCAAAGGGGGACATAACACAGATACGCAGTATTTT; CDR3 protein: CASSKGGHNTDTQYF
V gene: TRBV12-3/TRBV12-4; J gene: TRBJ2-7; D gene: TRBD1; clone size: -; CDR3 DNA: TGTGCCAGCAGTAACCAGGACAGGGGGGTATACGAGCAGTACTTC; CDR3 protein: CASSNQDRGVYEQYF
V gene: TRBV6-4; J gene: TRBJ1-2; D gene: -; clone size: -; CDR3 DNA: TGTGCCAGCAGTGACTCGAGGAGGGGGGGTGGAGGCTACACCTTC; CDR3 protein: CASSDSRRGGGGYTF
V gene: TRBV10-3; J gene: TRBJ2-7; D gene: -; clone size: many; CDR3 DNA: TGTGCCATCAGTGAGGGACTATCCTACGAGCAGTACTTC; CDR3 protein: CAISEGLSYEQYF
V gene: TRBV12-3/TRBV12-4; J gene: TRBJ2-2; D gene: -; clone size: few; CDR3 DNA: TGTGCCAGCAGTTTTAGCTACGGAGGGGGGACCGGGGAGCTGTTTTTT; CDR3 protein: CASSFSYGGGTGELFF
V gene: TRBV3-1; J gene: TRBJ2-7; D gene: -; clone size: -; CDR3 DNA: TGTGCCAGCAGCCAAGCCAGGGCTTCCGATGAGCAGTACTTC; CDR3 protein: CASSQARASDEQYF
V gene: TRBV6-2/TRBV6-3; J gene: TRBJ2-5; D gene: -; clone size: many; CDR3 DNA: TGTGCCAGCAGTTCCCGCCAAGAGACCCAGTACTTC; CDR3 protein: CASSSRQETQYF
V gene: TRBV19; J gene: TRBJ1-2; D gene: -; clone size: -; CDR3 DNA: TGTGCCAGTAGTATCCCAGGGCGTTTTGGCTACACCTTC; CDR3 protein: CASSIPGRFGYTF
V gene: TRBV19; J gene: TRBJ1-5; D gene: TRBD1; clone size: -; CDR3 DNA: TGTGCCAGTAGGACTCGGACAGGCTTAAATCAGCCCCAGCATTTT; CDR3 protein: CASRTRTGLNQPQHF
V gene: TRBV12-3/TRBV12-4; J gene: TRBJ2-7; D gene: TRBD2; clone size: -; CDR3 DNA: TGTGCCAGCAGTCCCTGGACTAGCGGGGATGAGGAGCAGTACTTC; CDR3 protein: CASSPWTSGDEEQYF
V gene: TRBV6-5; J gene: TRBJ2-7; D gene: -; clone size: -; CDR3 DNA: TGTGCCAGAAACCAAGGGGGGCTCCCACACTCCTACGAGCAGTACTTC; CDR3 protein: CARNQGGLPHSYEQYF
V gene: TRBV2; J gene: TRBJ1-1; D gene: -; clone size: -; CDR3 DNA: TGTGCCAGCAGCACCAGACAGACAAAGAACACTGAAGCTTTCTTT; CDR3 protein: CASSTRQTKNTEAFF
V gene: TRBV5-1; J gene: TRBJ1-2; D gene: TRBD1; clone size: few; CDR3 DNA: TGCGCCAGCAGCTTGGTGACAGGGGGCGACTATGGCTACACCTTC; CDR3 protein: CASSLVTGGDYGYTF
V gene: TRBV19; J gene: TRBJ2-7; D gene: -; clone size: -; CDR3 DNA: TGTGCCAGTAGTAGTTGGGACAATGACTACGAGCAGTACTTC; CDR3 protein: CASSSWDNDYEQYF
V gene: TRBV25-1; J gene: TRBJ2-5; D gene: TRBD2; clone size: few; CDR3 DNA: TGTGCCAGCAGTACCCCCAAGCGGGAGAGGCAAGAGACCCAGTACTTC; CDR3 protein: CASSTPKRERQETQYF
V gene: TRBV5-1; J gene: TRBJ2-7; D gene: -; clone size: -; CDR3 DNA: TGCGCCAGCAGCTTGGCCTGGGCGGTCGACGAGCAGTACTTC; CDR3 protein: CASSLAWAVDEQYF
V gene: TRBV2; J gene: TRBJ2-2; D gene: TRBD2; clone size: -; CDR3 DNA: TGTGCCAGCAGTGAAGCCATAGCGGGGGGCCGATACACCGGGGAGCTGTTTTTT; CDR3 protein: CASSEAIAGGRYTGELFF
V gene: TRBV6-1; J gene: TRBJ2-6; D gene: -; clone size: -; CDR3 DNA: TGTGCCAGCAGAGGACTGCCCTCTGGGGCCAACGTCCTGACTTTC; CDR3 protein: CASRGLPSGANVLTF
V gene: TRBV10-3; J gene: TRBJ1-2; D gene: -; clone size: -; CDR3 DNA: TGTGCCATCGAGGGCGGGGGGGGCTATGGCTACACCTTC; CDR3 protein: CAIEGGGGYGYTF
V gene: TRBV4-1; J gene: TRBJ1-4; D gene: TRBD1; clone size: -; CDR3 DNA: TGCGCCAGCAGCCCCCCGGGACAGTCTAATGAAAAACTGTTTTTT; CDR3 protein: CASSPPGQSNEKLFF
V gene: TRBV11-2; J gene: TRBJ2-6; D gene: TRBD1; clone size: -; CDR3 DNA: TGTGCCAGCAGCCATACCGGGACAGGGACTGGGTCTGGGGCCAACGTCCCGACTTTC; CDR3 protein: CASSHTGTGTGSGANVPTF